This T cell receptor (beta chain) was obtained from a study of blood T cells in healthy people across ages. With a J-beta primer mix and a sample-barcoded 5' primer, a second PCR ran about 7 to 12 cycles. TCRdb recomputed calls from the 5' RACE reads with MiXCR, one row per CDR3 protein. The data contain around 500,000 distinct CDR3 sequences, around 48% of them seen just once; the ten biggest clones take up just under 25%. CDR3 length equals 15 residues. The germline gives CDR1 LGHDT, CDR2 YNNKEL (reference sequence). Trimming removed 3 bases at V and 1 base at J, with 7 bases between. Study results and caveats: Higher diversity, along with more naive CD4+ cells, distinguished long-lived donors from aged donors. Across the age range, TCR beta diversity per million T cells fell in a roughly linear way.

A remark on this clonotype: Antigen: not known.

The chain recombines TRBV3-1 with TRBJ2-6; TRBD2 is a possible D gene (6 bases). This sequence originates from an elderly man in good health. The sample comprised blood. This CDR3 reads CASSHSGSGANVLTF. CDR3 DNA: TGTGCCAGCAGCCACAGCGGGTCTGGGGCCAACGTCCTGACTTTC. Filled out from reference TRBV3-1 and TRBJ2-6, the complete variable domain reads DTAVSQTPKYLVTQMGNDKSIKCEQNLGHDTMYWYKQDSKKFLKIMFSYNNKELIINETVPNRFSPKSPDKAHLNLHINSLELGDSAVYFCASSHSGSGANVLTFGAGSRLTVL.